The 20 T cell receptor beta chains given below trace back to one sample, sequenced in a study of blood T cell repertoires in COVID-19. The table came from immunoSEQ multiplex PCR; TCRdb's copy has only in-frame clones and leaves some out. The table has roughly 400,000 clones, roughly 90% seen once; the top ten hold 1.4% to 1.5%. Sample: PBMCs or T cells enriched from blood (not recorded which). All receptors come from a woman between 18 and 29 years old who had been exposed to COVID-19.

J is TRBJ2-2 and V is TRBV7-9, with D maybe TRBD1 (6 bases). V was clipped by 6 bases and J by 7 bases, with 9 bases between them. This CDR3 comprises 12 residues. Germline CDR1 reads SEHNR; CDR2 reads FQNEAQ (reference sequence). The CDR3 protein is CASSLRGGELFF. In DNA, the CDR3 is TGTGCCAGCAGTCTCAGGGGCGGGGAGCTGTTTTTT.

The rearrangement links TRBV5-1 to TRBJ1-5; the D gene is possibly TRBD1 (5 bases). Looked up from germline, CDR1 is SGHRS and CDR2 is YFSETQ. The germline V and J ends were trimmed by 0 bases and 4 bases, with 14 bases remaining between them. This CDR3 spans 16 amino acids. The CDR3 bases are TGCGCCAGCAGCTTGGGCTCAGGGACTGAGAATCAGCCCCAGCATTTT. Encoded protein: CASSLGSGTENQPQHF.

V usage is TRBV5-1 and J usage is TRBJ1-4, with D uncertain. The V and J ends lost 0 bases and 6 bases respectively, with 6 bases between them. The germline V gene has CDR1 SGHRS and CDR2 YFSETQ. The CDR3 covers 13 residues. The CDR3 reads CASSLGPYEKLFF. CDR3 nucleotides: TGCGCCAGCAGCTTGGGGCCCTATGAAAAACTGTTTTTT.

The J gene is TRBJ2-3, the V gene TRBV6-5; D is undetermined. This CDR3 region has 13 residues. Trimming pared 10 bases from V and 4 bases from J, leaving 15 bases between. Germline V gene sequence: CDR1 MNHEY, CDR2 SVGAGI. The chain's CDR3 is CATTTPGADTQYF. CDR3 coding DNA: TGTGCCACCACCACCCCGGGTGCAGATACGCAGTATTTT.

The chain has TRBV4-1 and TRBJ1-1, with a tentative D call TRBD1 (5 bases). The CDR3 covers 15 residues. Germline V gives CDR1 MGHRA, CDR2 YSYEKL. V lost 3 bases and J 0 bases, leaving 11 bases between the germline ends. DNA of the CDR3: TGCGCCAGCAGCCACAGGGAAGGCATGAACACTGAAGCTTTCTTT. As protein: CASSHREGMNTEAFF.

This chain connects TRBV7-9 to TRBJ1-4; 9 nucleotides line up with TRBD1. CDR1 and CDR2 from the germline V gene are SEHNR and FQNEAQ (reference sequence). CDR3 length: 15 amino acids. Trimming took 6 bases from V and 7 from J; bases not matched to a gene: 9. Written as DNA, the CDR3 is TGTGCCAGCAGTTACCCGGGACAGGGCGTTGAAAAACTGTTTTTT. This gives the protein CASSYPGQGVEKLFF.

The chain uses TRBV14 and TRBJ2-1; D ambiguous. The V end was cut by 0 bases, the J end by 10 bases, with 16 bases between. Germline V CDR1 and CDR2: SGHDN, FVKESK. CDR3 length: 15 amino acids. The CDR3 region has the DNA TGTGCCAGCAGCCAAGATTCGGCGCGGCGAAACGAGCAGTTCTTC. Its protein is CASSQDSARRNEQFF.

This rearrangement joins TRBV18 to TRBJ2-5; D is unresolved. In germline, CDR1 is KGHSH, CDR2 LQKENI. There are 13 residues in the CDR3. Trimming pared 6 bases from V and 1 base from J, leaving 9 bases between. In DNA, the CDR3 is TGTGCCAGCTCCGAAAGAGCCCAAGAGACCCAGTACTTC. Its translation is CASSERAQETQYF.

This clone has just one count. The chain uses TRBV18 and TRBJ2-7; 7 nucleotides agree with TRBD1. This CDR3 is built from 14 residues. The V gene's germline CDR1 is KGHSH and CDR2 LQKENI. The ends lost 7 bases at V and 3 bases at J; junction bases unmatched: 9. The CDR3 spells CASLTGTELYEQYF. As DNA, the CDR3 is TGTGCCAGCTTAACCGGGACAGAACTCTACGAGCAGTACTTC.

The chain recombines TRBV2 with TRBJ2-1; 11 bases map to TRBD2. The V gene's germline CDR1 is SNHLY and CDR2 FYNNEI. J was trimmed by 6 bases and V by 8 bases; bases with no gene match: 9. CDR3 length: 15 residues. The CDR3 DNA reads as TGTGCCAGCCCGCTAGCGGGAGGACACCTCAATGAGCAGTTCTTC. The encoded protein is CASPLAGGHLNEQFF.

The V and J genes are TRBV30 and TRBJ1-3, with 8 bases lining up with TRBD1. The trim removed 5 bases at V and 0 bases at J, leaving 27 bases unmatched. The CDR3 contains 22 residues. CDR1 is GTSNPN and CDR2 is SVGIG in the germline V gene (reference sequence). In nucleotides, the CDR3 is TGTGCCTGGGTGACAGGGGAGGCCTACAAACCCCCAAAGGATTTCTCTGGAAACACCATATATTTT. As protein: CAWVTGEAYKPPKDFSGNTIYF.

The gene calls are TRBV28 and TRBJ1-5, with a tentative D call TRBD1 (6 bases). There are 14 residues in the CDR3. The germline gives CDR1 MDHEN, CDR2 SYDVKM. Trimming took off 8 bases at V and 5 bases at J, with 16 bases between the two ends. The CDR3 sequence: CASADRTSHQPQHF. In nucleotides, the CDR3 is TGTGCCAGCGCCGACAGGACCTCCCATCAGCCCCAGCATTTT.

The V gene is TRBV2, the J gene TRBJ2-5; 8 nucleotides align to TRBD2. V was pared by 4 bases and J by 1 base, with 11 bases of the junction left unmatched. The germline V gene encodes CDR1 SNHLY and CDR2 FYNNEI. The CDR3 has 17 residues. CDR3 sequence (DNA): TGTGCCAGCAGTGGATATCGGAGTGCGGGGGGCCAAGAGACCCAGTACTTC. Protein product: CASSGYRSAGGQETQYF.

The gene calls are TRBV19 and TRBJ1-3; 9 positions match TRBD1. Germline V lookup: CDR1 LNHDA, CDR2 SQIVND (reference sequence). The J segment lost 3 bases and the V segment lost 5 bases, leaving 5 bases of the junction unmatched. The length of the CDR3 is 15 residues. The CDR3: CASSSQGAYGNTIYF. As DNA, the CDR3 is TGTGCCAGTAGTTCACAGGGGGCTTATGGAAACACCATATATTTT.

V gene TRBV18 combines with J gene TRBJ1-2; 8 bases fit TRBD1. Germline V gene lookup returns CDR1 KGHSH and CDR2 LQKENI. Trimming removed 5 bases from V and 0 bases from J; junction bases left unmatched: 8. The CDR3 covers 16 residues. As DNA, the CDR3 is TGTGCCAGCTCAGCAGGGGGCAGATCCTCTAACTATGGCTACACCTTC. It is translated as CASSAGGRSSNYGYTF.

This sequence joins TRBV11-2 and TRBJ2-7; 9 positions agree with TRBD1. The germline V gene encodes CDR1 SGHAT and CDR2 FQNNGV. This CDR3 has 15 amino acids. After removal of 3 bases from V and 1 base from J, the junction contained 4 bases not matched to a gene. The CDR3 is CASSLPGTGSYEQYF. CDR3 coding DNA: TGTGCCAGCAGCTTGCCCGGGACAGGGTCCTACGAGCAGTACTTC.

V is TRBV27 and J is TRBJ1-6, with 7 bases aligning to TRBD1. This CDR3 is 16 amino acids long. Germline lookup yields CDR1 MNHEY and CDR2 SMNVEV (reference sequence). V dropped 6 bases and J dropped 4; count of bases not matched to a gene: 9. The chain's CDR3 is CASRAGTVLYNSPLHF. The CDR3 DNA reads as TGTGCCAGCAGGGCCGGGACAGTGCTGTATAATTCACCCCTCCACTTT.

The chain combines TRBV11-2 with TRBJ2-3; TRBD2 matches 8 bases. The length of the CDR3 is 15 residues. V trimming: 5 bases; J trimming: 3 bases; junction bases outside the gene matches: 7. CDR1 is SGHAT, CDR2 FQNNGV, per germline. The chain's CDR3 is CASSPPRLATDTQYF. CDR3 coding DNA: TGTGCCAGCAGCCCCCCCAGACTAGCGACAGATACGCAGTATTTT.

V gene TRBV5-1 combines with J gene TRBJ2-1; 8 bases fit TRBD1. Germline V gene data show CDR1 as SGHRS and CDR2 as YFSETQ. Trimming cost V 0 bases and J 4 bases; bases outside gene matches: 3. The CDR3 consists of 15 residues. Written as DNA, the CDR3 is TGCGCCAGCAGCTTGGAGGGGACAGGATACAATGAGCAGTTCTTC. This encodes CASSLEGTGYNEQFF.

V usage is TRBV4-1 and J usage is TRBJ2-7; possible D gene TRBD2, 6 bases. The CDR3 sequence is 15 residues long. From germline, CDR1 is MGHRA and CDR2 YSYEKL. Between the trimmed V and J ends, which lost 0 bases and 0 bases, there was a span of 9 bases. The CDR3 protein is CASSQDRGSSYEQYF. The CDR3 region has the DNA TGCGCCAGCAGCCAAGATCGGGGGTCCTCCTACGAGCAGTACTTC.